These 5 T cell receptor beta chains share one sample of origin, sequenced in a study of blood T cell repertoires in COVID-19. Produced via immunoSEQ multiplex PCR; TCRdb's table is partial and in-frame only. Seen here are fewer than 450,000 clones, 70% to 90% observed once, and the top ten hold around 2%. Specimen: PBMCs or T cells enriched from blood (not recorded which). The origin of the receptors is a woman aged 40 to 49 with acute COVID-19.

The table lists this clone with a count of one. The rearrangement uses TRBV5-4 and TRBJ2-7; unclear D gene. V gave up 4 bases and J gave up 7 bases, with 12 bases separating them. The CDR3 covers 12 residues. From germline, CDR1 is SGHNT and CDR2 YYREEE (reference sequence). CDR3 residues: CASSTVGNEQYF. The CDR3 DNA reads TGTGCCAGCAGCACCGTCGGTAATGAGCAGTACTTC.

The chain carries TRBV10-3 and TRBJ1-1, with D uncertain. The CDR3 totals 13 residues. Trimming stripped 2 bases from V and 2 bases from J, with 6 bases between. Looked up from germline, CDR1 is ENHRY and CDR2 is SYGVKD. The CDR3 spells CAISETVNTEAFF. CDR3 DNA sequence: TGTGCCATCAGTGAGACAGTAAACACTGAAGCTTTCTTT.

The chain has TRBV19 and TRBJ1-1; 7 nucleotides agree with TRBD1. V was pared by 7 bases and J by 1 base, with 9 bases of the junction left unmatched. This CDR3 spans 15 amino acids. Germline V lookup: CDR1 LNHDA, CDR2 SQIVND (reference sequence). CDR3 sequence reads: CASTQIAGGNTEAFF. For the CDR3, the DNA is TGTGCCAGTACCCAAATCGCAGGGGGGAACACTGAAGCTTTCTTT.

V usage is TRBV19 and J usage is TRBJ1-5, with unresolved D. The CDR3 contains 14 residues. In germline, CDR1 is LNHDA, CDR2 SQIVND (reference sequence). The V and J ends lost 2 bases and 7 bases respectively, with 12 bases between them. CDR3 residues: CASSITPGGQPQHF. CDR3 nucleotides: TGTGCCAGTAGTATAACTCCCGGAGGGCAGCCCCAGCATTTT.

This chain joins TRBV9 and TRBJ2-7; 8 bases align to TRBD2. Germline V gene data show CDR1 as SGDLS and CDR2 as YYNGEE. V gave up 0 bases and J gave up 4 bases; unmatched junction bases: 6. The CDR3 contains 15 residues. The DNA of the CDR3 is TGTGCCAGCAGCGTAGCCTTAGCGGGGATATACGAGCAGTACTTC. Protein: CASSVALAGIYEQYF.